These 14 T cell receptor beta chains were sequenced from one sample in a study of blood T cell repertoires in COVID-19. Using immunoSEQ multiplex PCR, the repertoire was profiled, and TCRdb retains in-frame clones only, with some absent. The sample consists of about 320,000 clones, 85% of them appearing once. The sequencing input was PBMCs or T cells enriched from blood (not recorded which). These receptors all come from a woman aged 25 to 39 who had been exposed to COVID-19.

The V and J genes are TRBV11-3 and TRBJ1-5; a possible D gene is TRBD1 (5 bases). The V end lost 5 bases, the J end lost 0 bases, and 17 bases lay between the germline ends. CDR3 length equals 17 residues. CDR1 and CDR2 (germline): SGHNT, YENEEA. The CDR3 DNA reads as TGTGCCAGCAGCCCCGGAAGGACCAGGGATAGCAATCAGCCCCAGCATTTT. Translated, it gives CASSPGRTRDSNQPQHF.

This chain connects TRBV30 to TRBJ1-2, with 7 nucleotides matching TRBD1. Germline V gene sequence: CDR1 GTSNPN, CDR2 SVGIG (reference sequence). There are 13 residues in the CDR3. J was trimmed by 4 bases and V by 5 bases; bases with no gene match: 7. CDR3 sequence reads: CAWGGNRGYGYTF. The CDR3 coding sequence is TGTGCCTGGGGGGGCAACAGGGGCTATGGCTACACCTTC.

This chain uses TRBV27 with TRBJ2-7, with D possibly TRBD1 on 6 matching bases. The germline V gene has CDR1 MNHEY and CDR2 SMNVEV (reference sequence). The CDR3 contains 14 residues. V was trimmed by 3 bases and J by 2 bases, leaving 11 bases between them. The CDR3 DNA reads as TGTGCCAGCAGTTTTGACAGGCTGGCCTACGAGCAGTACTTC. Its protein product is CASSFDRLAYEQYF.

This chain uses TRBV6-5 with TRBJ1-3; D gene uncertain. The V end was cut by 6 bases, the J end by 3 bases, with 15 bases between. This CDR3 has 15 amino acids. CDR1 MNHEY and CDR2 SVGAGI come from the germline V gene. CDR3 sequence: CASSPSFEGGNTIYF. The CDR3 bases are TGTGCCAGCAGCCCGTCGTTTGAGGGTGGAAACACCATATATTTT.

The J gene is TRBJ1-1, the V gene TRBV7-9; D remains ambiguous. The CDR3 totals 13 residues. Germline loops: CDR1 SEHNR, CDR2 FQNEAQ (reference sequence). V lost 4 bases, J lost 5 bases, and 11 bases lay in between. CDR3 sequence reads: CASSSISVTEAFF. CDR3 sequence (DNA): TGTGCCAGCAGCTCGATTTCAGTGACTGAAGCTTTCTTT.

This chain links TRBV5-4 with TRBJ2-1, with 8 bases identical to TRBD2. Germline CDR1 and CDR2: SGHNT and YYREEE (reference sequence). V shed 0 bases, J shed 2 bases, and the junction held 1 base outside the gene matches. The CDR3 spans 15 residues. The CDR3 DNA follows: TGTGCCAGCAGCTTGGCGGGGGGGACCTACAATGAGCAGTTCTTC. Its translation is CASSLAGGTYNEQFF.

V usage is TRBV12-1 and J usage is TRBJ1-2; the listed D gene, TRBD1, was not tested against the DNA. TRBV12-1 is designated a pseudogene. The CDR3 covers 12 residues. CDR3 region: CASTIQGYGYTF. In DNA form, the CDR3 reads TGTGCCAGCACTATCCAGGGTTACGGCTACACCTTC.

This clone showed up just a few times. The V call is TRBV5-4, the J call TRBJ1-1, with D tentatively TRBD1 (6 bases). CDR1 and CDR2 (germline): SGHNT, YYREEE (reference sequence). The ends were cut back, 7 bases at V and 10 bases at J, with 14 bases in the middle. The CDR3 covers 11 residues. CDR3 bases: TGTGCCAGCGGTACAGGGCCCGTAGCTTTCTTT. It translates to CASGTGPVAFF.

The V and J genes are TRBV24-1 and TRBJ1-2; D possibly corresponds to TRBD1 (6 bases). Germline values: CDR1 KGHDR, CDR2 SFDVKD. Deletions cut 3 bases from V and 2 bases from J, with 9 bases between. CDR3 length: 14 residues. This chain's CDR3 is CATSDAGVNYGYTF. The CDR3 nucleotides read TGTGCCACCAGTGATGCAGGGGTCAACTATGGCTACACCTTC.

This chain links TRBV5-1 with TRBJ2-1, with TRBD2 matching over 11 bases. This CDR3 is built from 17 residues. Germline V lookup: CDR1 SGHRS, CDR2 YFSETQ. J was trimmed by 1 base and V by 0 bases; bases with no gene match: 3. CDR3 nucleotides: TGCGCCAGCAGCTTGGGACTAGCGGGGCTGTCCTACAATGAGCAGTTCTTC. It is translated as CASSLGLAGLSYNEQFF. Combining the CDR3 with reference TRBV5-1 and TRBJ2-1 gives the whole variable domain KAGVTQTPRYLIKTRGQQVTLSCSPISGHRSVSWYQQTPGQGLQFLFEYFSETQRNKGNFPGRFSGRQFSNSRSEMNVSTLELGDSALYLCASSLGLAGLSYNEQFFGPGTRLTVL.

The V call is TRBV19, the J call TRBJ2-1, with 9 nucleotides matching TRBD1. CDR3 length: 14 amino acids. Germline V gives CDR1 LNHDA, CDR2 SQIVND (reference sequence). J lost 4 bases, V lost 6 bases, and 4 bases had no gene match. The CDR3 nucleotides are TGTGCCAGTAGGGGACAGGGAGGGTACAATGAGCAGTTCTTC. Translating gives CASRGQGGYNEQFF.

J is TRBJ2-7 and V is TRBV5-4, with a tentative D call TRBD1 (6 bases). The V gene lost 0 bases and the J gene lost 4 bases, with 11 bases spanning the gap. Germline CDR1 is SGHNT and CDR2 is YYREEE (reference sequence). The CDR3 runs to 14 residues. The CDR3 reads CASSLDPGEYEQYF. DNA for the CDR3: TGTGCCAGCAGCTTGGATCCAGGGGAGTACGAGCAGTACTTC. Filled out from reference TRBV5-4 and TRBJ2-7, the complete variable domain reads ETGVTQSPTHLIKTRGQQVTLRCSSQSGHNTVSWYQQALGQGPQFIFQYYREEENGRGNFPPRFSGLQFPNYSSELNVNALELDDSALYLCASSLDPGEYEQYFGPGTRLTVT.

The chain links TRBV14 to TRBJ1-4, with TRBD1 matching 8 bases. The CDR3 has 20 amino acids. CDR1 SGHDN and CDR2 FVKESK come from the germline V gene. V gave up 4 bases and J gave up 2 bases; unmatched junction bases: 18. This CDR3 reads CASSLRTGGIFSSTNEKLFF. In DNA form, the CDR3 reads TGTGCCAGCAGCCTGAGAACAGGGGGGATCTTCTCCTCGACTAATGAAAAACTGTTTTTT. The whole variable domain, remainder taken from reference TRBV14 and TRBJ1-4, is EAGVTQFPSHSVIEKGQTVTLRCDPISGHDNLYWYRRVMGKEIKFLLHFVKESKQDESGMPNNRFLAERTGGTYSTLKVQPAELEDSGVYFCASSLRTGGIFSSTNEKLFFGSGTQLSVL.

The chain has TRBV19 and TRBJ2-3; either TRBD1 or TRBD2 may fit D (6 bases each). There are 14 residues in the CDR3. V was cut by 5 bases and J by 6 bases, with 15 bases left in between. Per germline, CDR1 LNHDA and CDR2 SQIVND (reference sequence). The CDR3 bases are TGTGCCAGTAGTTTAGGGGGGCGATTTGATACGCAGTATTTT. It yields the protein CASSLGGRFDTQYF. The variable domain in full, with the rest retrieved from reference TRBV19 and TRBJ2-3, is DGGITQSPKYLFRKEGQNVTLSCEQNLNHDAMYWYRQDPGQGLRLIYYSQIVNDFQKGDIAEGYSVSREKKESFPLTVTSAQKNPTAFYLCASSLGGRFDTQYFGPGTRLTVL.